This TCR beta chain was captured by sequencing in a study of OX40 agonist ivuxolimab in advanced cancers. Study-level points and caveats: There were, on average, more expanded clones in CD8+ T cells than in CD4+. Within 6 weeks, CD4+ and CD8+ blood T cells expanded clonally at 0.1 to 3.0 mg/kg. Researchers did not determine the expanded peripheral T cells' antigen specificity.

The data were produced by immunoSEQ multiplex PCR, yet TCRdb's version contains in-frame clones alone and is incomplete. The table shows about 37,000 clones, with 75% to 85% occurring only once. V dropped 2 bases and J dropped 6; count of bases not matched to a gene: 9. This CDR3 is 16 amino acids long. CDR1 is LGHNA, CDR2 YNFKEQ, per germline. This clone was counted once. Its cognate antigen is unknown. The V call is TRBV4-2, the J call TRBJ2-1; the match to TRBD2 covers 8 bases. This receptor was taken from an adult with an advanced solid tumor such as melanoma, head and neck, liver or kidney cancer. Sequencing used CD4+ or CD8+ T cells sorted from blood, obtained in a trial of the OX40 agonist ivuxolimab. The CDR3 protein is CASSQILSGVGNEQFF. The CDR3 DNA sequence: TGTGCCAGCAGCCAAATCCTTAGCGGGGTGGGCAATGAGCAGTTCTTC.